This T cell receptor (beta chain) appears in the sequencing data of a study of blood T cell repertoires in COVID-19. There are 14 residues in the CDR3. CDR1 KGHSH and CDR2 LQKENI come from the germline V gene. V was clipped by 5 bases and J by 8 bases; unmatched bases: 6. Clones were read by immunoSEQ multiplex PCR, and TCRdb kept only the in-frame ones, dropping some. This sample has 400,000 or so clones; around nine tenths occur once, and the top ten carry roughly 1.4%. The sequence was obtained from a woman between 40 and 50 years old with COVID-19, enrolled during active disease. Input material: peripheral blood. The gene calls are TRBV18 and TRBJ1-6; TRBD1 matches 7 bases. CDR3 loop: CASSFTGEDSPLHF. CDR3 nucleotides: TGTGCCAGCTCATTCACAGGGGAGGATTCACCCCTCCACTTT.